This T cell receptor (beta chain) was obtained from a study of T cells after posttransplantation cyclophosphamide. Study-level findings and limits: Donor-recipient repertoire similarity was low at 1-2 months, rising over year one. Skin or GI-infiltrating T cells shared few TRB sequences with blood.

Assay used: immunoSEQ multiplex PCR; TCRdb lists only in-frame clones, some missing. The table records tens of thousands of clones, roughly 93% of them present only once. With regard to this clone: No antigen is known for it. Germline is not matched at one junction end, which may reflect a read error.

The TCR originated in a woman aged 25 to 39 in good health and a related stem cell transplant donor. Specimen: PBMCs.

The CDR3 coding sequence is TGCGCCAGCAGCTTGGATACGACGAACACTAAAGCTTTCTTT. This codes for CASSLDTTNTKAFF. The chain links TRBV5-1 to TRBJ1-1; D unclear. Germline V gives CDR1 SGHRS, CDR2 YFSETQ. The CDR3 covers 14 residues.